The 27 T cell receptor beta chains below come from one sample, sequenced in a study of blood T cell repertoires in COVID-19. Repertoires were generated with immunoSEQ multiplex PCR, while TCRdb's copy carries only in-frame clones and drops some. Among a few hundred thousand clones, around 87% were seen once, and the ten largest hold approximately 8.1%. Material for sequencing was peripheral blood. The receptor source for this set is a woman in her 50s who had recovered from COVID-19.

The genes are TRBV18 and TRBJ2-1, with D uncertain. CDR1 KGHSH and CDR2 LQKENI come from the germline V gene. This CDR3 spans 15 amino acids. V was trimmed by 4 bases and J by 2 bases, leaving 12 bases between them. CDR3 sequence reads: CASSRAADAYNEQFF. DNA of the CDR3: TGTGCCAGCTCACGCGCGGCCGACGCCTACAATGAGCAGTTCTTC.

The V and J genes are TRBV19 and TRBJ1-2; TRBD1 agrees at 7 bases. Germline values: CDR1 LNHDA, CDR2 SQIVND (reference sequence). This CDR3 comprises 14 residues. Germline trimming cut 4 bases from V and 4 bases from J; bases unmatched to any gene: 6. The CDR3 loop reads CASSKTGKSYGYTF. The CDR3 DNA reads TGTGCCAGTAGTAAGACAGGGAAAAGCTATGGCTACACCTTC.

The chain couples TRBV10-3 to TRBJ1-1; D call uncertain. The V gene's germline CDR1 is ENHRY and CDR2 SYGVKD. V was cut by 4 bases and J by 1 base, with 10 bases left in between. The CDR3 runs 14 residues. The CDR3 DNA reads TGTGCCATCAGTGCAAAGGGAGGGAACACTGAAGCTTTCTTT. Amino acid sequence: CAISAKGGNTEAFF.

The J gene is TRBJ1-1, the V gene TRBV7-2; the match to TRBD1 covers 10 bases. Unmatched junction bases numbered 8, after V lost 5 bases and J lost 5 bases. The germline V gene encodes CDR1 SGHTA and CDR2 FQGNSA. CDR3 size: 15 residues. In DNA, the CDR3 is TGTGCCAGCAGCCAATCGGGACAGGGGTTGACTGAAGCTTTCTTT. Translation gives CASSQSGQGLTEAFF.

The rearrangement links TRBV5-6 to TRBJ1-6; no reliable D call. The CDR3 runs to 15 residues. In germline, CDR1 is SGHDT, CDR2 YYEEEE. V was cut by 1 base and J by 5 bases, with 10 bases left in between. The CDR3 reads CASSLPGTNNSPLHF. CDR3 coding DNA: TGTGCCAGCAGCTTGCCGGGAACTAATAATTCACCCCTCCACTTT.

With regard to this clone: In the same sample, other DNA sequences code for this CDR3. The CDR3 region is CASSPRLAGANEQFF. Here the CDR3 DNA reads TGTGCCAGCTCCCCCCGACTAGCGGGAGCCAATGAGCAGTTCTTC. The V call is TRBV27, the J call TRBJ2-1; 12 positions match TRBD2. The V gene's germline CDR1 is MNHEY and CDR2 SMNVEV (reference sequence). Trimming removed 8 bases from V and 6 bases from J; junction bases left unmatched: 8. The CDR3 loop spans 15 amino acids.

The rearrangement links TRBV7-9 to TRBJ2-7; tentative D call: TRBD2 (8 bases). The V end lost 4 bases, the J end lost 3 bases, and 16 bases lay between the germline ends. CDR3 length equals 15 residues. Germline CDR1 and CDR2: SEHNR and FQNEAQ (reference sequence). CDR3 coding DNA: TGTGCCAGCAGCTCGACAGGGCGGGGGGACTACGAGCAGTACTTC. This sequence encodes CASSSTGRGDYEQYF.

The genes are TRBV18 and TRBJ2-5; tentative D call: TRBD1 (6 bases). The germline V and J ends were trimmed by 5 bases and 2 bases, with 15 bases remaining between them. Looked up from germline, CDR1 is KGHSH and CDR2 is LQKENI. The CDR3 extends over 15 amino acids. Here the CDR3 DNA reads TGTGCCAGCTCAAGAATACAGGGATCACAAGAGACCCAGTACTTC. The encoded protein is CASSRIQGSQETQYF.

A few counts support this clone. The chain links TRBV11-2 to TRBJ2-7; maybe TRBD1 (6 bases). Trimming took 3 bases from V and 0 from J, leaving 12 bases between them. Germline-derived CDR1 and CDR2 are SGHAT and FQNNGV. This CDR3 contains 15 residues. The CDR3 coding sequence is TGTGCCAGCAGCTTGTATCAACAGGGCTCCTACGAGCAGTACTTC. As protein: CASSLYQQGSYEQYF.

The CDR3 protein is CASSFQGWREGPDTQYF. The CDR3, as DNA: TGTGCCAGCAGTTTTCAGGGGTGGCGGGAGGGCCCGGATACGCAGTATTTT. The rearrangement joins TRBV28 to TRBJ2-3, with 9 positions matching TRBD2. Germline loops: CDR1 MDHEN, CDR2 SYDVKM. Trimming at V came to 3 bases and at J to 6 bases, leaving 13 bases not matched to a gene. There are 17 residues in the CDR3.

This chain links TRBV7-9 with TRBJ1-2; the D is unclear. This CDR3 is 13 amino acids long. Germline CDR1 reads SEHNR; CDR2 reads FQNEAQ (reference sequence). V was cut by 6 bases and J by 4 bases, with 12 bases left in between. This chain's CDR3 is CASSYSGSYGYTF. The CDR3 DNA is TGTGCCAGCAGTTATTCGGGTTCCTATGGCTACACCTTC.

This chain joins TRBV9 and TRBJ1-3; D is perhaps TRBD1 (6 bases). Between the trimmed V and J ends, which lost 1 base and 0 bases, there was a span of 14 bases. Germline loops: CDR1 SGDLS, CDR2 YYNGEE. The CDR3 covers 17 residues. This chain's CDR3 is CASSVRTGGASGNTIYF. In DNA, the CDR3 is TGTGCCAGCAGCGTACGAACGGGGGGGGCCTCTGGAAACACCATATATTTT.

The chain links TRBV7-3 to TRBJ2-5, with a tentative D call TRBD1 (5 bases). CDR3 length equals 16 residues. With 1 base removed from V and 1 base from J, the gap between germline ends came to 13 bases. The V gene's germline CDR1 is SGHTA and CDR2 FQGTGA. CDR3 amino acids: CASSLNARGTQETQYF. CDR3 nucleotides: TGTGCCAGCAGCTTAAATGCTAGGGGAACCCAAGAGACCCAGTACTTC.

This chain connects TRBV28 to TRBJ2-7; 11 nucleotides align to TRBD1. The CDR3 extends over 13 amino acids. Germline trimming cut 5 bases from V and 12 bases from J; bases unmatched to any gene: 9. Germline V CDR1 and CDR2: MDHEN, SYDVKM. CDR3 in DNA: TGTGCCAGCAGTCCCGGGACAGGGGGGGTTTGGTACTTC. This gives the protein CASSPGTGGVWYF.

In DNA, the CDR3 is TGTGCCAGTTGGACTAGCGGTTACACCGGGGAGCTGTTTTTT. It is translated as CASWTSGYTGELFF. This chain joins TRBV28 and TRBJ2-2; 10 positions agree with TRBD2. The CDR3 totals 14 residues. V was pared by 9 bases and J by 3 bases, with 4 bases of the junction left unmatched. Germline CDR1 reads MDHEN; CDR2 reads SYDVKM.

The gene calls are TRBV19 and TRBJ2-2, with 9 bases identical to TRBD1. CDR3 length: 16 residues. CDR1 and CDR2 (germline): LNHDA, SQIVND (reference sequence). J gave up 5 bases and V 0 bases, and 4 bases lay outside the gene matches. For the CDR3, the DNA is TGTGCCAGTAGTATAGACAGGACAGGGGTGACCGGGGAGCTGTTTTTT. The encoded protein is CASSIDRTGVTGELFF.

The chain is built from TRBV3-1 (or the pseudogene TRBV3-2) and TRBJ2-1; 13 bases match TRBD2. Germline CDR1 LGHDT, CDR2 YNNKEL (reference sequence). The CDR3 length is 14 residues. Losses at the gene ends were 3 bases for V and 9 bases for J; bases not matched to a gene: 2. In DNA form, the CDR3 reads TGTGCCAGCAGCCAGGGGACTAGCGGGGTTGAGCAGTTCTTC. The encoded protein is CASSQGTSGVEQFF.

The chain carries TRBV19 and TRBJ2-1, with D perhaps matching TRBD1 (6 bases). Germline V gene lookup returns CDR1 LNHDA and CDR2 SQIVND (reference sequence). V was clipped by 5 bases and J by 4 bases, with 18 bases between them. This CDR3 has 16 amino acids. The CDR3 nucleotides read TGTGCCAGTAGTCGTCGTGGGGGCCCTGCTTACAATGAGCAGTTCTTC. This sequence encodes CASSRRGGPAYNEQFF.

In its sample, this clone was seen a few times. The chain uses TRBV19 and TRBJ2-5; maybe TRBD2 (6 bases). Germline lookup yields CDR1 LNHDA and CDR2 SQIVND (reference sequence). V dropped 4 bases and J dropped 5 bases, with 11 bases sitting between them. CDR3 length: 13 amino acids. The CDR3 nucleotides read TGTGCCAGTAGTAAAAAGGGAGGTGAGACCCAGTACTTC. As protein: CASSKKGGETQYF.

The rearrangement links TRBV7-9 to TRBJ1-2; a possible D gene is TRBD1 (6 bases). CDR3 length equals 14 residues. Per the germline V gene, CDR1 is SEHNR and CDR2 is FQNEAQ (reference sequence). Trimming cost V 1 base and J 6 bases, with 12 bases left between them. The CDR3 nucleotides are TGTGCCAGCAGCTTAGGTAGTACAGGGAATGGCTACACCTTC. It is translated as CASSLGSTGNGYTF.

The chain carries TRBV5-6 and TRBJ1-5, with D unclear. The CDR3 has 14 residues. Germline V gene sequence: CDR1 SGHDT, CDR2 YYEEEE. With 6 bases removed from V and 0 bases from J, the gap between germline ends came to 10 bases. The CDR3 nucleotides read TGTGCCAGCACCCTGTCACATAGCAATCAGCCCCAGCATTTT. Translating it yields CASTLSHSNQPQHF.

V is TRBV19 and J is TRBJ2-2; D perhaps matches TRBD1 (6 bases). Between the trimmed V and J ends, which lost 7 bases and 5 bases, there was a span of 17 bases. Germline V gene data show CDR1 as LNHDA and CDR2 as SQIVND (reference sequence). The CDR3 covers 15 residues. The CDR3: CASIANPGVTGELFF. CDR3 nucleotides: TGTGCCAGTATCGCTAACCCAGGGGTGACCGGGGAGCTGTTTTTT.

This clone was seen more than once but under ten times. DNA of the CDR3: TGTGCCAGTAGTATAGCGTTCCTAGCACCTGGAAACACCATATATTTT. Translating gives CASSIAFLAPGNTIYF. The chain has TRBV19 and TRBJ1-3; D ambiguous. This CDR3 has 16 amino acids. The ends were cut back, 1 base at V and 2 bases at J, with 12 bases in the middle. Germline-derived CDR1 and CDR2 are LNHDA and SQIVND (reference sequence).

The J gene is TRBJ2-3, the V gene TRBV20-1, with TRBD2 identical over 9 bases. The length of the CDR3 is 16 residues. Germline V lookup: CDR1 DFQATT, CDR2 SNEGSKA (reference sequence). Losses at the gene ends were 3 bases for V and 4 bases for J; bases not matched to a gene: 11. The CDR3 nucleotides read TGCAGTGCTAGTGGGTCAGCGGGAGGAGTTTCAGATACGCAGTATTTT. The encoded protein is CSASGSAGGVSDTQYF.

The chain is built from TRBV7-2 and TRBJ2-2; 12 bases align to TRBD2. The V segment lost 4 bases and the J segment 4 bases; nucleotides outside the gene matches: 4. Germline loops: CDR1 SGHTA, CDR2 FQGNSA. The CDR3 spans 16 residues. CDR3 loop: CASSWASGGVTGELFF. CDR3 coding DNA: TGTGCCAGCAGCTGGGCTAGCGGGGGGGTCACCGGGGAGCTGTTTTTT.

The chain links TRBV10-3 to TRBJ1-2; 7 positions agree with TRBD1. The J segment lost 2 bases and the V segment lost 0 bases, leaving 9 bases of the junction unmatched. CDR3 length: 17 amino acids. Germline values: CDR1 ENHRY, CDR2 SYGVKD. This chain's CDR3 is CAISESQRQGFNYGYTF. In DNA form, the CDR3 reads TGTGCCATCAGTGAGTCGCAGAGACAGGGTTTCAACTATGGCTACACCTTC.

The rearrangement uses TRBV7-9 and TRBJ2-2; 11 bases line up with TRBD1. Trimming cost V 5 bases and J 7 bases; bases outside gene matches: 6. CDR1 and CDR2 from the germline V gene are SEHNR and FQNEAQ (reference sequence). The CDR3 totals 15 residues. CDR3 DNA sequence: TGTGCCAGCAGCACCGGGACAGGGGGTGGCGGGGAGCTGTTTTTT. It encodes CASSTGTGGGGELFF.